Presented here are 8 T cell receptor beta chains from one specimen sequenced in a study of blood T cell repertoires in COVID-19. Sequencing used immunoSEQ multiplex PCR; TCRdb keeps in-frame clones, though not all of them. The data hold about 140,000 clones, with 87% observed a single time. The source material was peripheral blood. These receptors all come from a woman aged 50 to 60 with acute or convalescent COVID-19.

The chain recombines TRBV27 with TRBJ2-3; 12 bases line up with TRBD2. With 3 bases clipped from V and 5 bases from J, the junction kept 6 bases outside the gene matches. The germline V gene has CDR1 MNHEY and CDR2 SMNVEV (reference sequence). The CDR3 has 16 amino acids. The CDR3 DNA follows: TGTGCCAGCAGTTTTGATGGGGGACTAGCGGGAGATACGCAGTATTTT. Its translation is CASSFDGGLAGDTQYF.

V usage is TRBV5-4 and J usage is TRBJ2-7, with 7 nucleotides matching TRBD2. Germline CDR1 reads SGHNT; CDR2 reads YYREEE (reference sequence). This CDR3 region has 15 residues. V lost 0 bases to trimming and J lost 5 bases; unmatched junction nucleotides: 8. The CDR3 reads CASSLVGREAHEQYF. The CDR3, as DNA: TGTGCCAGCAGCTTGGTGGGACGGGAGGCCCACGAGCAGTACTTC.

The V call is TRBV5-1, the J call TRBJ2-7; the match to TRBD2 covers 15 bases. Germline trimming cut 4 bases from V and 1 base from J; bases unmatched to any gene: 3. The germline V gene has CDR1 SGHRS and CDR2 YFSETQ. This CDR3 contains 16 residues. The chain's CDR3 is CASSTGLAGGSYEQYF. The CDR3 DNA reads TGCGCCAGCAGCACAGGACTAGCGGGAGGGTCCTACGAGCAGTACTTC.

The chain joins TRBV11-3 to TRBJ2-2, with 8 bases lining up with TRBD1. Germline lookup yields CDR1 SGHNT and CDR2 YENEEA. After removal of 4 bases from V and 3 bases from J, the junction contained 1 base not matched to a gene. The CDR3 has 14 amino acids. The CDR3 protein is CASSSRGHTGELFF. In DNA, the CDR3 is TGTGCCAGCAGCTCCAGGGGGCACACCGGGGAGCTGTTTTTT.

The CDR3 DNA sequence: TGTGCCAGCAGTGTACAGGGATTCGATCAGCCCCAGCATTTT. Protein sequence: CASSVQGFDQPQHF. V is TRBV2 and J is TRBJ1-5; D perhaps matches TRBD1 (6 bases). The CDR3 totals 14 residues. V gave up 4 bases and J gave up 5 bases, with 12 bases separating them. The germline CDR1 and CDR2 sequences are SNHLY and FYNNEI.

The CDR3 loop reads CASSLTPRETQYF. The CDR3, as DNA: TGTGCCAGCAGCTTGACCCCTCGGGAGACCCAGTACTTC. This chain links TRBV5-4 with TRBJ2-5; D ambiguous. The CDR3 spans 13 residues. The germline V gene encodes CDR1 SGHNT and CDR2 YYREEE (reference sequence). Trimming pared 1 base from V and 5 bases from J, leaving 9 bases between. Looking up the rest from reference TRBV5-4 and TRBJ2-5 gives the full variable domain: ETGVTQSPTHLIKTRGQQVTLRCSSQSGHNTVSWYQQALGQGPQFIFQYYREEENGRGNFPPRFSGLQFPNYSSELNVNALELDDSALYLCASSLTPRETQYFGPGTRLLVL.

The V and J genes are TRBV9 and TRBJ2-2; 11 nucleotides line up with TRBD1. Germline assignment: CDR1 SGDLS and CDR2 YYNGEE. Trimming cost V 4 bases and J 6 bases; bases outside gene matches: 8. This CDR3 has 16 amino acids. In DNA form, the CDR3 reads TGTGCCAGCAGCCCCACTAAGGGACAGGGGGCCGGGGAGCTGTTTTTT. It specifies CASSPTKGQGAGELFF.

The rearrangement links TRBV24-1 to TRBJ2-2, with TRBD2 identical over 9 bases. V lost 3 bases to trimming and J lost 1 base; unmatched junction nucleotides: 2. CDR3 size: 16 residues. Germline V gene data show CDR1 as KGHDR and CDR2 as SFDVKD. The CDR3 bases are TGTGCCACCAGTGATGTTAGCGGGAGGAACACCGGGGAGCTGTTTTTT. The encoded protein is CATSDVSGRNTGELFF.